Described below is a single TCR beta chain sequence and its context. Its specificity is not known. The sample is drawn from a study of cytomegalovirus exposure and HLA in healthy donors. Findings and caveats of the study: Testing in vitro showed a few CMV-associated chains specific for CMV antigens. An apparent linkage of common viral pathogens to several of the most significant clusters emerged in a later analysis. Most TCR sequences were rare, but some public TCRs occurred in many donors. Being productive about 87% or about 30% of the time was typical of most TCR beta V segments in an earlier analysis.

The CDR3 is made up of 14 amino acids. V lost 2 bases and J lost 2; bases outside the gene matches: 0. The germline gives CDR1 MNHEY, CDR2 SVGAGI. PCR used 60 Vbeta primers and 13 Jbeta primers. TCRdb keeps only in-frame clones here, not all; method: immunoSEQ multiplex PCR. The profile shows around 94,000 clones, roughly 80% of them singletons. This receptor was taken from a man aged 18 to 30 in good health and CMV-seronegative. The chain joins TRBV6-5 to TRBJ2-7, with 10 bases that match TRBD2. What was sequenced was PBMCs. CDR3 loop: CASSYLAGAYEQYF. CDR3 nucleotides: TGTGCCAGCAGTTACCTAGCGGGAGCCTACGAGCAGTACTTC.